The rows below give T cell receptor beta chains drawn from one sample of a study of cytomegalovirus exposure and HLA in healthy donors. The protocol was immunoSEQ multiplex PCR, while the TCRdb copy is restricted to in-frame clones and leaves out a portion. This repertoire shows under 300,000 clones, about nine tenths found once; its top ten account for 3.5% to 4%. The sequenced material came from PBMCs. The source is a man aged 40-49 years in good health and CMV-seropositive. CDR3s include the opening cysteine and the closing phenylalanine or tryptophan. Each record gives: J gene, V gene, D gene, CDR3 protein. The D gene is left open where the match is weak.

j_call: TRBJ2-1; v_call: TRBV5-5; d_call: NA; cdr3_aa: CASSLGSAGFYNEQFF
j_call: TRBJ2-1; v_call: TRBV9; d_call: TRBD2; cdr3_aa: CASSASGSLYNEQFF
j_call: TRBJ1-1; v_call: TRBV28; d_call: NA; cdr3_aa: CASIPLGRILQANTEAFF
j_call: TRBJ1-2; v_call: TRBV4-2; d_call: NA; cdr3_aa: CASSPRGVGYGYTF
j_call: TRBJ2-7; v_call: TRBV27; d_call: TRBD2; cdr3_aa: CASSLSLAGVYEQYF
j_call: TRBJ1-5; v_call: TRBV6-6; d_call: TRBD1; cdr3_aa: CASSYGGQGQPQHF
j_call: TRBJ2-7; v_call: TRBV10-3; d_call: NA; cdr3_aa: CAINGRGSSYEQYF
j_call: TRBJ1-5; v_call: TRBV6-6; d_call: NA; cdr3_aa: CASSYLSNQPQHF
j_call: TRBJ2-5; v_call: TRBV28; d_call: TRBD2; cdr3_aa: CASRPTSAQETQYF
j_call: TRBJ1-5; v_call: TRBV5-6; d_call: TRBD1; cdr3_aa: CASSSGTGGNQPQHF
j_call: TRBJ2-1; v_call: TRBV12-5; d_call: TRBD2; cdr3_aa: CASGLGSGSMNEQFF
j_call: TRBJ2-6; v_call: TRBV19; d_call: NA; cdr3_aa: CASSSPAEVGIFGANVLTF
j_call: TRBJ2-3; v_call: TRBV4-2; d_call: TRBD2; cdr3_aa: CASSQDRTSGSGVPTDTQYF
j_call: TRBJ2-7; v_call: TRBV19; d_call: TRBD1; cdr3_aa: CASSIWTGDHEQYF
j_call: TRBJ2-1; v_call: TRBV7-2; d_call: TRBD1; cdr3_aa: CASSRTGAYNEQFF
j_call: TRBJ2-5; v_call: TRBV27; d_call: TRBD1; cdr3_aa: CASSPSGTEETQYF
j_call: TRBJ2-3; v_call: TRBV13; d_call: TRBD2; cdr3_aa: CASSSLGLAGGRGDTQYF
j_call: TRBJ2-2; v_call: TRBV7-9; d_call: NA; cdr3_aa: CASSFSGSTGELFF
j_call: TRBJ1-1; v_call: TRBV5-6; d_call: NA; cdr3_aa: CASSPGTMNTEAFF
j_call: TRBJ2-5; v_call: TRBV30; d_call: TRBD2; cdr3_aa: CAWSPSGREETQYF
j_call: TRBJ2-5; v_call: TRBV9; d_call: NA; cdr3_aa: CASSTGGGQETQYF
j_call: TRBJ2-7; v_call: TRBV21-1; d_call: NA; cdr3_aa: CASSKDRGLHEQYF
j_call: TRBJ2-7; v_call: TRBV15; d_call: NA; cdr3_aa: CATSRDQGYEQYF
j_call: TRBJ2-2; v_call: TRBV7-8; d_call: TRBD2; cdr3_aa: CASSLVALAGGPGTGELFF
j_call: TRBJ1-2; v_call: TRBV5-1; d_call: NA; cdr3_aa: CASSLGGYGYTF
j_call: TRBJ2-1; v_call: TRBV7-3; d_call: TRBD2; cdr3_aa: CASSLQGTSGYNEQFF
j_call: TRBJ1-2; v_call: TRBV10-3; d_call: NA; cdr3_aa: CAISESIVTEDGYTF
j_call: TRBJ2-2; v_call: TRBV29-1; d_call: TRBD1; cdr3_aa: CSVEEQGAEDGELFF
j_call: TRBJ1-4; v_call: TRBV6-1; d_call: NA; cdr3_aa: CASTLRGGVNEKLFF
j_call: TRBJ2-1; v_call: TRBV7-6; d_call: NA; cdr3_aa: CASSTPGLGFYNEQFF
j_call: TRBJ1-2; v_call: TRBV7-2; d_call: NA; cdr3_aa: CASSLARRQTYGYTF
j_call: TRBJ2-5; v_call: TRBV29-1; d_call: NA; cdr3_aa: CSVVKRETPREQYF
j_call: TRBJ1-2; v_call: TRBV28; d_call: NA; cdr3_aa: CASSSSLSGYGYTF
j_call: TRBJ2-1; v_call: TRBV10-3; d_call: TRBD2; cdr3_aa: CAISRASGVRNEQFF
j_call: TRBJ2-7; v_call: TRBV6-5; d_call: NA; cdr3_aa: CATKTSYEQYF
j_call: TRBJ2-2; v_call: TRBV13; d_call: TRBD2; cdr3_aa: CASSPGLADTGELFF
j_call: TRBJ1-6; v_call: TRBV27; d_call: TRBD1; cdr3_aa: CASSWDGQGNSPLHF
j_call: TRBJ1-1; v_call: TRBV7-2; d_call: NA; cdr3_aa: CASTPRLGEGGTEAFF
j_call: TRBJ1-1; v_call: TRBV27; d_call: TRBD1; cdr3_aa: CASSFTGAEAFF
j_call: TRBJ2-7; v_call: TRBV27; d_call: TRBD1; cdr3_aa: CASSLTGGGYEQYF
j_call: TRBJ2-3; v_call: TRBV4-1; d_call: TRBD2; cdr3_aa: CASSQRLAGGDTQYF
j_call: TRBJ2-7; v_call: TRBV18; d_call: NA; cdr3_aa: CASSPPEAQPGEQYF
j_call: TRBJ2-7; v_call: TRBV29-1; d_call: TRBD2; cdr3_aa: CSGIRGLSGRLGICEQYF
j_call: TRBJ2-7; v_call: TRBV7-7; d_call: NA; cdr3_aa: CASSLGLGAGEQYF
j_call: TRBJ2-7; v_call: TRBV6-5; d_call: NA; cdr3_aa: CASSYSQGHEQYF
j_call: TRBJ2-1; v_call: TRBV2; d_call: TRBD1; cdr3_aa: CASSLGQELDEQFF
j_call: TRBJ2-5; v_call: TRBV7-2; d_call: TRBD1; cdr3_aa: CASSIRGPRETQYF
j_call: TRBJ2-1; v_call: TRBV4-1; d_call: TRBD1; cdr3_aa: CASSQGDRGHYNEQFF
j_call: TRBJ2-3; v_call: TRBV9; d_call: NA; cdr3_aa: CASSVGSRGTDTQYF
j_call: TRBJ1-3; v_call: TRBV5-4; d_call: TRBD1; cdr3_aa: CASSPRGPGNTIYF
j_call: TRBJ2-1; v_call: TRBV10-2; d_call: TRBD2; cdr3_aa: CASTSSGRSDEQFF
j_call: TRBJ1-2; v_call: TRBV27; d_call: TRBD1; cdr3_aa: CASSLRTGGSYYGYTF
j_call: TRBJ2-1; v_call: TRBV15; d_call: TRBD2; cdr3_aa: CATSRDPLAGVYNEQFF